Each of the 18 T cell receptor beta chains below was sequenced from the same sample in a study of blood T cell repertoires in COVID-19. The assay was immunoSEQ multiplex PCR, and TCRdb's table has in-frame clones only and misses some. The sample has about 270,000 clones, around 80% seen once; the top ten hold 5.7%. The specimen sequenced was peripheral blood. The receptors shown here come from a man older than 75 with acute or convalescent COVID-19.

V gene TRBV25-1 combines with J gene TRBJ2-7, with 8 nucleotides matching TRBD1. The CDR3 is made up of 14 amino acids. V shed 3 bases and J 5 bases; nucleotides not matched to a gene: 6. Germline loops: CDR1 MGHDK, CDR2 SYGVNS. The CDR3 protein is CASSDPGGINEQYF. CDR3 DNA sequence: TGTGCCAGCAGTGATCCAGGGGGCATAAACGAGCAGTACTTC.

The gene calls are TRBV29-1 and TRBJ2-7; 7 nucleotides agree with TRBD1. Trimming cost V 5 bases and J 7 bases; bases outside gene matches: 5. The CDR3 extends over 11 amino acids. The V gene's germline CDR1 is SQVTM and CDR2 ANQGSEA. Here the CDR3 DNA reads TGCAGCGTTTTCACAGGGGTGGAGCAGTACTTC. This sequence encodes CSVFTGVEQYF.

Written as DNA, the CDR3 is TGTGCCAGCAGCCCCCAAGGGGGTCTGCAGCCCCAGCATTTT. Amino acids: CASSPQGGLQPQHF. The chain is built from TRBV6-6 and TRBJ1-5, with D perhaps TRBD1 (6 bases). Per germline, CDR1 MNHNY and CDR2 SVGAGI (reference sequence). The CDR3 has 14 residues. V dropped 6 bases and J dropped 7 bases, with 16 bases sitting between them.

This chain joins TRBV28 and TRBJ2-2, with TRBD1 matching 10 bases. The V segment lost 3 bases and the J segment 5 bases; nucleotides outside the gene matches: 3. Looked up from germline, CDR1 is MDHEN and CDR2 is SYDVKM. This CDR3 contains 15 residues. The CDR3 sequence: CASSFRTGGTGELFF. The CDR3 bases are TGTGCCAGCAGTTTTAGGACAGGGGGGACCGGGGAGCTGTTTTTT.

The J gene is TRBJ1-6, the V gene TRBV5-1, with 7 bases matching TRBD1. Germline loops: CDR1 SGHRS, CDR2 YFSETQ. The J segment lost 6 bases and the V segment lost 4 bases, leaving 7 bases of the junction unmatched. This CDR3 spans 15 amino acids. CDR3 amino acids: CASSLSTGINSPLHF. DNA of the CDR3: TGCGCCAGCAGCCTCTCGACAGGGATTAATTCACCCCTCCACTTT. The full variable domain, in which reference TRBV5-1 and TRBJ1-6 provide the parts outside the CDR3, is KAGVTQTPRYLIKTRGQQVTLSCSPISGHRSVSWYQQTPGQGLQFLFEYFSETQRNKGNFPGRFSGRQFSNSRSEMNVSTLELGDSALYLCASSLSTGINSPLHFGNGTRLTVT.

The DNA for the CDR3 is TGCGCCAGCAGCTTCACTAGCGGGAGTCTGTTCCTCCCAGATACGCAGTATTTT. Translation gives CASSFTSGSLFLPDTQYF. The chain employs TRBV5-1 and TRBJ2-3; 11 bases fit TRBD2. V lost 2 bases and J lost 4; bases outside the gene matches: 12. The germline V gene encodes CDR1 SGHRS and CDR2 YFSETQ. CDR3 size: 18 residues. The whole variable domain, remainder taken from reference TRBV5-1 and TRBJ2-3, is KAGVTQTPRYLIKTRGQQVTLSCSPISGHRSVSWYQQTPGQGLQFLFEYFSETQRNKGNFPGRFSGRQFSNSRSEMNVSTLELGDSALYLCASSFTSGSLFLPDTQYFGPGTRLTVL.

The rearrangement joins TRBV6-1 to TRBJ1-2, with D possibly TRBD1 on 6 matching bases. V lost 2 bases, J lost 7 bases, and 14 bases lay in between. CDR3 size: 14 residues. Per the germline V gene, CDR1 is MNHNS and CDR2 is SASEGT. The CDR3 loop reads CASSESWTVGGYTF. The CDR3 DNA follows: TGTGCCAGCAGTGAATCGTGGACAGTTGGTGGCTACACCTTC.

The DNA for the CDR3 is TGTGCCAGCAGCTTAACTAGCGGGGGGTCTGGGTACGAGCAGTACTTC. Amino acid sequence: CASSLTSGGSGYEQYF. The gene calls are TRBV5-4 and TRBJ2-7; 12 bases align to TRBD2. From germline, CDR1 is SGHNT and CDR2 YYREEE (reference sequence). V was pared by 2 bases and J by 4 bases, with 7 bases of the junction left unmatched. This CDR3 is 16 amino acids long.

The chain links TRBV5-1 to TRBJ1-2; D gene ambiguous. Germline loops: CDR1 SGHRS, CDR2 YFSETQ. Trimming shortened V by 0 bases and J by 4 bases, and 10 bases separated the two germline ends. The CDR3 is 14 residues long. The CDR3 DNA is TGCGCCAGCAGCTTGGGAGGTACTGGCTATGGCTACACCTTC. As protein: CASSLGGTGYGYTF.

The CDR3 nucleotides read TGTGCCAGCAGCAGGGTGGGACAGGGAAGGGTGACCCAGTACTTC. This sequence encodes CASSRVGQGRVTQYF. The chain is built from TRBV5-6 and TRBJ2-5, with 9 bases matching TRBD1. The CDR3 contains 15 residues. With 4 bases clipped from V and 7 bases from J, the junction kept 11 bases outside the gene matches. The germline V gene has CDR1 SGHDT and CDR2 YYEEEE.

The chain links TRBV3-1 (or the pseudogene TRBV3-2) to TRBJ2-5; TRBD1 might be the D (6 bases). Trimming cost V 0 bases and J 5 bases, with 25 bases left between them. The CDR3 length is 19 residues. Germline loops: CDR1 LGHDT, CDR2 YNNKEL (reference sequence). CDR3 sequence reads: CASSQDLTGLTGGLETQYF. CDR3 nucleotide sequence: TGTGCCAGCAGCCAAGATCTAACGGGGTTGACAGGCGGATTGGAGACCCAGTACTTC.

With regard to this clone: Other DNA sequences from this sample encode an identical CDR3 as well. The CDR3 region is CASSFLGELFF. The CDR3 bases are TGTGCCAGCAGTTTTCTCGGGGAGCTGTTTTTT. This sequence joins TRBV28 and TRBJ2-2; D not certain. Between the trimmed V and J ends, which lost 3 bases and 7 bases, there was a span of 3 bases. The CDR3 has 11 amino acids. Per the germline V gene, CDR1 is MDHEN and CDR2 is SYDVKM.

V usage is TRBV6-5 and J usage is TRBJ1-4, with TRBD1 identical over 8 bases. Germline CDR1 and CDR2: MNHEY and SVGAGI. V dropped 4 bases and J dropped 0; count of bases not matched to a gene: 4. This CDR3 comprises 16 residues. Here the CDR3 reads CASSWDRRSTNEKLFF. The CDR3 nucleotides read TGTGCCAGCAGTTGGGACAGGCGATCAACTAATGAAAAACTGTTTTTT.

The CDR3 reads CASSKDSSYEQYF. The CDR3 DNA is TGTGCCAGCAGTAAGGACTCGTCCTACGAGCAGTACTTC. V usage is TRBV27 and J usage is TRBJ2-7, with D maybe TRBD2 (5 bases). This CDR3 has 13 residues. V dropped 5 bases and J dropped 1 base, with 9 bases sitting between them. Germline V gene data show CDR1 as MNHEY and CDR2 as SMNVEV (reference sequence).

This clone was observed at least ten times. This chain connects TRBV5-4 to TRBJ2-7, with D perhaps matching TRBD2 (7 bases). V was clipped by 3 bases and J by 3 bases, with 31 bases between them. This CDR3 spans 20 amino acids. Germline loops: CDR1 SGHNT, CDR2 YYREEE (reference sequence). CDR3 protein: CASSSQPYIYRGATFYEQYF. The DNA for the CDR3 is TGTGCCAGCAGCTCCCAACCTTATATCTACCGGGGGGCGACTTTCTACGAGCAGTACTTC. The entire variable domain, with the rest obtained from reference TRBV5-4 and TRBJ2-7, is as follows: ETGVTQSPTHLIKTRGQQVTLRCSSQSGHNTVSWYQQALGQGPQFIFQYYREEENGRGNFPPRFSGLQFPNYSSELNVNALELDDSALYLCASSSQPYIYRGATFYEQYFGPGTRLTVT.

The CDR3 coding sequence is TGCAGCGTTGCCCCGACTTCCAATGAGCAGTTCTTC. Translation gives CSVAPTSNEQFF. The V and J genes are TRBV29-1 and TRBJ2-1; D remains unclear. CDR1 and CDR2 (germline): SQVTM, ANQGSEA. The CDR3 is 12 amino acids. V lost 4 bases and J lost 6, with 10 bases in between.

The J gene is TRBJ2-7, the V gene TRBV28; 9 positions match TRBD2. The CDR3 has 14 residues. The germline V gene encodes CDR1 MDHEN and CDR2 SYDVKM. The junction had 5 bases not matched to a gene; V was cut back by 6 bases and J by 2 bases. In DNA, the CDR3 is TGTGCCAGCAGCACTAGCGGGCTAACCTACGAGCAGTACTTC. Its translation: CASSTSGLTYEQYF. The full variable domain, rest sourced from reference TRBV28 and TRBJ2-7, is DVKVTQSSRYLVKRTGEKVFLECVQDMDHENMFWYRQDPGLGLRLIYFSYDVKMKEKGDIPEGYSVSREKKERFSLILESASTNQTSMYLCASSTSGLTYEQYFGPGTRLTVT.

The chain links TRBV3-1 (or the pseudogene TRBV3-2) to TRBJ2-5; 8 bases agree with TRBD1. This CDR3 contains 17 residues. Trimming removed 4 bases from V and 5 bases from J; junction bases left unmatched: 15. The germline V gene has CDR1 LGHDT and CDR2 YNNKEL (reference sequence). The CDR3 reads CASSLSVGQVIGETQYF. CDR3 coding DNA: TGTGCCAGCAGCCTATCGGTGGGACAGGTTATCGGGGAGACCCAGTACTTC.